This T cell receptor beta chain was observed in a study of blood T cell repertoires in COVID-19. In the study overall: The analysed material was cDNA or gDNA that came from T cells, B-cell-depleted T cells, or PBMCs.

The CDR3 consists of 15 residues. Germline V lookup: CDR1 SGHTA, CDR2 FQGTGA. V gave up 6 bases and J gave up 1 base, with 15 bases separating them. Libraries were prepared by immunoSEQ multiplex PCR; TCRdb keeps only in-frame clonotypes and omits some of them. The table shows about 33,000 clones, with roughly 88% occurring only once. This chain connects TRBV7-3 to TRBJ2-5, with D maybe TRBD2 (7 bases). The receptor was derived from a human donor in a cohort sampled during active COVID-19. The sample consisted of peripheral blood. CDR3 DNA sequence: TGTGCCAGCAGTCAGGGGAGCGGGGCCCAAGAGACCCAGTACTTC. It encodes CASSQGSGAQETQYF.